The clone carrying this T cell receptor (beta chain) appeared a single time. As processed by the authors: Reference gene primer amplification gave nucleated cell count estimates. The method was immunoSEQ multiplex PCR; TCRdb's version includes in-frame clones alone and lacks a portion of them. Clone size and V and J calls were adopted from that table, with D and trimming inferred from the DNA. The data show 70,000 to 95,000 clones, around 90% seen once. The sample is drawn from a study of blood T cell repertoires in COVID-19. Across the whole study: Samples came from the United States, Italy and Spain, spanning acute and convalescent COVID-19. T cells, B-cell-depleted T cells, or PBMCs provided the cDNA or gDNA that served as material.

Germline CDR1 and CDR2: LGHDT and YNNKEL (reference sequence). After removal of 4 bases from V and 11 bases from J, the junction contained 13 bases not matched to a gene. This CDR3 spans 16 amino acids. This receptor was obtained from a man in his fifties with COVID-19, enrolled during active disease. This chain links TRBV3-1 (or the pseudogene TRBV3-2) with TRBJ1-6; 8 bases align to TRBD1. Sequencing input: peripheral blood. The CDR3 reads CASSRPTGALTTPLHF. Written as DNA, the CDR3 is TGTGCCAGCAGCCGACCGACAGGGGCCCTCACAACACCCCTCCACTTT.